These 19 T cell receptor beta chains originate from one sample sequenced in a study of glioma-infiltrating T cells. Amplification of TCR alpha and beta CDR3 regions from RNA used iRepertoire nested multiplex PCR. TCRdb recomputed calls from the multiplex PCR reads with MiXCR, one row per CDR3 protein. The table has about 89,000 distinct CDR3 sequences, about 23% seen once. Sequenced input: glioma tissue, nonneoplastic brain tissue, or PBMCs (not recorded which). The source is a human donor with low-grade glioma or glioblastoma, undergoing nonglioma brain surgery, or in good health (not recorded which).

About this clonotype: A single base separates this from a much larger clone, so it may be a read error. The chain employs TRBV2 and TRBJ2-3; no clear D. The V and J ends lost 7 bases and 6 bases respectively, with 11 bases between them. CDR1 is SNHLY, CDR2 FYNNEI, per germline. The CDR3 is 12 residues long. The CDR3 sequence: CASKNTADTQYF. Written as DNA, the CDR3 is TGTGCCAGCAAAAATACGGCGGATACGCAGTATTTT.

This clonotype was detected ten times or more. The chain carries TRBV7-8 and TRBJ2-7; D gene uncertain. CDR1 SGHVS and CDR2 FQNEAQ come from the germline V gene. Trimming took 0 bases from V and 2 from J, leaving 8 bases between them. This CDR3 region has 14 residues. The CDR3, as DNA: TGTGCCAGCAGCTTAGCGAACAGTCCCTACGAGCAGTACTTC. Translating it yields CASSLANSPYEQYF.

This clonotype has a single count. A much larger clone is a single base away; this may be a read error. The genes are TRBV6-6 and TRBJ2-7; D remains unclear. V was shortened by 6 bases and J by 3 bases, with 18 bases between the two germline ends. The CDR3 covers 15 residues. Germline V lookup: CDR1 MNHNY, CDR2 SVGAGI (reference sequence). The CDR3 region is CASRFSQAELYEQYF. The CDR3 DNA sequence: TGTGCCAGCAGATTCTCTCAGGCCGAGCTCTACGAGCAGTACTTC.

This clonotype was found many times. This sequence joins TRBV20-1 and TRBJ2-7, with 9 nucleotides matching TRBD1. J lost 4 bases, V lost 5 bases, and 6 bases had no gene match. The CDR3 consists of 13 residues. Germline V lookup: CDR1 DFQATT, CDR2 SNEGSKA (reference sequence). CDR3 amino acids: CSAAETGGYEQYF. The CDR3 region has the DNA TGCAGTGCTGCCGAGACAGGGGGTTACGAGCAGTACTTC.

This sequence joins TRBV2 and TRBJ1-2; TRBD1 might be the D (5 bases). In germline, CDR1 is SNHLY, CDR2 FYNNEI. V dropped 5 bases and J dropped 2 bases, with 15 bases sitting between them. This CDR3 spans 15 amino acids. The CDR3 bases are TGTGCCAGCAGTACACAGGTAATCGGGAACTATGGCTACACCTTC. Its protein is CASSTQVIGNYGYTF.

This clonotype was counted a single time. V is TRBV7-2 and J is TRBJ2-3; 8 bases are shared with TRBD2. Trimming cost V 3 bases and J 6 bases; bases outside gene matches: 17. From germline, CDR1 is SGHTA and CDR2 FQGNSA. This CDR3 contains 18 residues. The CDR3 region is CASSFGAGAPGNTDTQYF. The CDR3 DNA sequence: TGTGCCAGCAGCTTTGGAGCGGGGGCCCCCGGAAACACGGATACGCAGTATTTT.

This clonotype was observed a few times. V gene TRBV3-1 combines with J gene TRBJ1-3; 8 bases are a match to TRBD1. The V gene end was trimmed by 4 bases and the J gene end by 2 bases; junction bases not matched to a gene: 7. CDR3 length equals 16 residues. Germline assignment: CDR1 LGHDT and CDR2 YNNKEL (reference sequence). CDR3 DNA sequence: TGTGCCAGCAGCCCTCAGACAGGGGTGGCTGGAAACACCATATATTTT. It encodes CASSPQTGVAGNTIYF.

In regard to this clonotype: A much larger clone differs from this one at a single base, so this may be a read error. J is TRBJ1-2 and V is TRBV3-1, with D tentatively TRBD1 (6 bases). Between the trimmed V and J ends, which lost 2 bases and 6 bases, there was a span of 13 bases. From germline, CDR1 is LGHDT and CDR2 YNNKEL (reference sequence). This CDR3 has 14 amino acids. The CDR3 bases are TGTGCCAGCAGCCAACGGTACAGGGTGCATGGCTACACCTTC. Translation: CASSQRYRVHGYTF.

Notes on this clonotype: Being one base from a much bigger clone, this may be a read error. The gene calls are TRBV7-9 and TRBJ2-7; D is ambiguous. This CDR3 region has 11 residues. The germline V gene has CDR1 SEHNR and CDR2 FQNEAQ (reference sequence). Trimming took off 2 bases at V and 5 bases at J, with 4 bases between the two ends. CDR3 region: CASSLKDEQYF. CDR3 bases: TGTGCCAGCAGCTTAAAGGACGAGCAGTACTTC.

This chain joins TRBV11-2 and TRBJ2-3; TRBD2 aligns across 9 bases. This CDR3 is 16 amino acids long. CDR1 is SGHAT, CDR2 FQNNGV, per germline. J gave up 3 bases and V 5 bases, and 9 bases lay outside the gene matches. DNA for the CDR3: TGTGCCAGCAGCGGATGGACTAGCGATAAAACAGATACGCAGTATTTT. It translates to CASSGWTSDKTDTQYF.

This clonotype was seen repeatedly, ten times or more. The CDR3 here is CASSYSRRGAINEQFF. The CDR3 region has the DNA TGTGCCAGCAGTTACTCGAGGCGGGGGGCCATCAATGAGCAGTTCTTC. The V gene is TRBV6-6, the J gene TRBJ2-1; 8 nucleotides line up with TRBD2. This CDR3 contains 16 residues. From germline, CDR1 is MNHNY and CDR2 SVGAGI (reference sequence). V gave up 0 bases and J gave up 6 bases; unmatched junction bases: 7.

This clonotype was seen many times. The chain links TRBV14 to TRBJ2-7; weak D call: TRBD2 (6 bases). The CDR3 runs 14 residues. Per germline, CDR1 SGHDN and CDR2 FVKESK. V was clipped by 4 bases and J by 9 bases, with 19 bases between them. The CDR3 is CASSRDQGLPLQYF. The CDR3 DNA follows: TGTGCCAGCAGCCGGGACCAGGGACTGCCGTTGCAGTACTTC.

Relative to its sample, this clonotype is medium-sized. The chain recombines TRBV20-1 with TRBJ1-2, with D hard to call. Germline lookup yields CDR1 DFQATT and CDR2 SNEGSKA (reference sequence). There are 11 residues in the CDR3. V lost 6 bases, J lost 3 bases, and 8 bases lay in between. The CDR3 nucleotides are TGCAGTGCCGGGCCCTACTATGGCTACACCTTC. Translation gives CSAGPYYGYTF.

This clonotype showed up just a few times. DNA for the CDR3: TGCAGCGTTGAAGATGAGACAGGGGGATCGTATGGCTACACCTTC. Residues: CSVEDETGGSYGYTF. The rearrangement uses TRBV29-1 and TRBJ1-2; TRBD1 matches at 9 bases. After removal of 0 bases from V and 5 bases from J, the junction contained 7 bases not matched to a gene. This CDR3 has 15 residues. From germline, CDR1 is SQVTM and CDR2 ANQGSEA. The complete variable domain, with remaining parts taken from reference TRBV29-1 and TRBJ1-2, reads SAVISQKPSRDICQRGTSLTIQCQVDSQVTMMFWYRQQPGQSLTLIATANQGSEATYESGFVIDKFPISRPNLTFSTLTVSNMSPEDSSIYLCSVEDETGGSYGYTFGSGTRLTVV.

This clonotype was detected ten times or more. CDR3 nucleotides: TGTGCCAGCAGCTTAAATGGGGTGAACACTGAAGCTTTCTTT. It yields the protein CASSLNGVNTEAFF. The chain is built from TRBV7-6 and TRBJ1-1; D gene unclear. V was cut by 2 bases and J by 0 bases, with 7 bases left in between. The germline V gene encodes CDR1 SGHVS and CDR2 FNYEAQ. The CDR3 has 14 residues.

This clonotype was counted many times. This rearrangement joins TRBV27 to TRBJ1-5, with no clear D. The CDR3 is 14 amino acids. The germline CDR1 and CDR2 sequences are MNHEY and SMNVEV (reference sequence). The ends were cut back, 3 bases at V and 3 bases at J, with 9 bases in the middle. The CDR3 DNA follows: TGTGCCAGCAGTTTTCTAGGGTACAATCAGCCCCAGCATTTT. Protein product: CASSFLGYNQPQHF.

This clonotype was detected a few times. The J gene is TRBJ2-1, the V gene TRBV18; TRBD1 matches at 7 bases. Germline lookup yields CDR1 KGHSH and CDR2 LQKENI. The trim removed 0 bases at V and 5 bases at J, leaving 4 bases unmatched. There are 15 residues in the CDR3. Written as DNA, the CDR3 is TGTGCCAGCTCACCACCCCAGGGGGTGAACAATGAGCAGTTCTTC. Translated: CASSPPQGVNNEQFF.

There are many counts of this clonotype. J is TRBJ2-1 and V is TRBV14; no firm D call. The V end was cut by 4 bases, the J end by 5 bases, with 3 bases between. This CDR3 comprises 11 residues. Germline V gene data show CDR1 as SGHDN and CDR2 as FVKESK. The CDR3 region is CASSLNNEQFF. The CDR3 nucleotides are TGTGCCAGCAGCCTAAACAATGAGCAGTTCTTC. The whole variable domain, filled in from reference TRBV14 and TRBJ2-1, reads EAGVTQFPSHSVIEKGQTVTLRCDPISGHDNLYWYRRVMGKEIKFLLHFVKESKQDESGMPNNRFLAERTGGTYSTLKVQPAELEDSGVYFCASSLNNEQFFGPGTRLTVL.

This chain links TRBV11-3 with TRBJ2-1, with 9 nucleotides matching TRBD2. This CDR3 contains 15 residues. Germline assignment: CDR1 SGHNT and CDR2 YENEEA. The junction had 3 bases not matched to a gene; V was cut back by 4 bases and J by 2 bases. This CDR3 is CASSSKRGAYNEQFF. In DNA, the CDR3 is TGTGCCAGCAGCTCAAAGCGGGGGGCCTACAATGAGCAGTTCTTC.